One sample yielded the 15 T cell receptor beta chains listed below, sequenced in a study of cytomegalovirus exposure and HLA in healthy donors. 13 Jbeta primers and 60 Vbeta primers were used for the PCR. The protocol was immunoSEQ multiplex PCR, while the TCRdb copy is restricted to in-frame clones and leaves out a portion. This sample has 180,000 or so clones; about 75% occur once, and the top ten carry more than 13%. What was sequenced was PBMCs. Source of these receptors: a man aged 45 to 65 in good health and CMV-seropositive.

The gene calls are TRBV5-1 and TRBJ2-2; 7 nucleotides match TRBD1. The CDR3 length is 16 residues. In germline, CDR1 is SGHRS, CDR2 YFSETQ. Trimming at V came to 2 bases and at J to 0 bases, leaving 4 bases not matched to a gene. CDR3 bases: TGCGCCAGCAGCTTTCGACAGGGAACGAACACCGGGGAGCTGTTTTTT. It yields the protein CASSFRQGTNTGELFF. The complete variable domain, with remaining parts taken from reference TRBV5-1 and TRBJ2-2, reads KAGVTQTPRYLIKTRGQQVTLSCSPISGHRSVSWYQQTPGQGLQFLFEYFSETQRNKGNFPGRFSGRQFSNSRSEMNVSTLELGDSALYLCASSFRQGTNTGELFFGEGSRLTVL.

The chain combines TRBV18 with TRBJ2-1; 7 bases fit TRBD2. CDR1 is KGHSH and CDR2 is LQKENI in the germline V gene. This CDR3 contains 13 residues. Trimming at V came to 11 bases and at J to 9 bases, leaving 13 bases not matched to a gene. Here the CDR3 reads CASSGTTAFEQFF. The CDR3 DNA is TGTGCCTCTTCCGGGACTACTGCTTTTGAGCAGTTCTTC.

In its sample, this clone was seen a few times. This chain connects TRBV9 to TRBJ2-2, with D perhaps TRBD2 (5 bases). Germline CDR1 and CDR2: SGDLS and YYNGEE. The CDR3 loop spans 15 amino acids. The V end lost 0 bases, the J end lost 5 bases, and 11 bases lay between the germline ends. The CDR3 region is CASSVGEGMTGELFF. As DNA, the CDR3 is TGTGCCAGCAGCGTAGGTGAGGGTATGACCGGGGAGCTGTTTTTT.

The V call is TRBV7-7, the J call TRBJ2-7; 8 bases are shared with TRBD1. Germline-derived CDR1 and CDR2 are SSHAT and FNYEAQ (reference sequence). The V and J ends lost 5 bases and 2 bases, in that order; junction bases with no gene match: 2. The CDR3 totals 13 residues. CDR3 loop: CASSKDRAYEQYF. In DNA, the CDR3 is TGTGCCAGCAGCAAGGACAGGGCCTACGAGCAGTACTTC.

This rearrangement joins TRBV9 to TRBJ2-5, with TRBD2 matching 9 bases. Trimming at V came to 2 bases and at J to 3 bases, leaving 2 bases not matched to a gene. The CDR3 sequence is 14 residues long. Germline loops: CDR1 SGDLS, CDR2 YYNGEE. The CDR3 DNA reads TGTGCCAGCAGCGTCGGACTAGCGAAAGAGACCCAGTACTTC. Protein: CASSVGLAKETQYF. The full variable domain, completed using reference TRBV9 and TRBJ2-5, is DSGVTQTPKHLITATGQRVTLRCSPRSGDLSVYWYQQSLDQGLQFLIQYYNGEERAKGNILERFSAQQFPDLHSELNLSSLELGDSALYFCASSVGLAKETQYFGPGTRLLVL.

As DNA, the CDR3 is TGTGCCAGCAGCGGACCAGGGGGTAGGTCCTACAATGAGCAGTTCTTC. This encodes CASSGPGGRSYNEQFF. This chain links TRBV7-9 with TRBJ2-1, with 7 bases fitting TRBD1. CDR1 and CDR2 (germline): SEHNR, FQNEAQ (reference sequence). CDR3 size: 16 residues. V shed 5 bases and J 1 base; nucleotides not matched to a gene: 8.

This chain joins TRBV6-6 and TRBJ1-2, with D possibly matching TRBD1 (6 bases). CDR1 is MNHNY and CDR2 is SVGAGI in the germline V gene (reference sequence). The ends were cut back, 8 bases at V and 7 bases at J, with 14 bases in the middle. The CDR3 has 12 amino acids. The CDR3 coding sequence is TGTGCCAGCGTACAGGGTGACTTTGGCTACACCTTC. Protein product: CASVQGDFGYTF.

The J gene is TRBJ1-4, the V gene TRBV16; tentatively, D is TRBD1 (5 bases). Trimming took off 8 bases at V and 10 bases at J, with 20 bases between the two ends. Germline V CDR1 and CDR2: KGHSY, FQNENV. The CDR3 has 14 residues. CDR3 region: CASEERDGGPKLFF. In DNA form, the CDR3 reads TGTGCCAGCGAGGAGCGGGACGGCGGGCCAAAACTGTTTTTT.

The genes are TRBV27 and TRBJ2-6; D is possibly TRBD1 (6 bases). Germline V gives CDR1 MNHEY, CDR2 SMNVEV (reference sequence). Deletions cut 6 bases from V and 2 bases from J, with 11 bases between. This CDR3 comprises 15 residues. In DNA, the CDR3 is TGTGCCAGCAGAAACACAGGGCCTGGGGCCAACGTCCTGACTTTC. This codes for CASRNTGPGANVLTF.

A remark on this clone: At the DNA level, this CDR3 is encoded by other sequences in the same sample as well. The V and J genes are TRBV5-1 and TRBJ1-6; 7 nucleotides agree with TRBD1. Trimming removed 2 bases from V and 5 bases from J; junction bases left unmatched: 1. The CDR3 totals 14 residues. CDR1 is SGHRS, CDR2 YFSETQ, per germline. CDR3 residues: CASSLGQDNSPLHF. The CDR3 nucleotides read TGCGCCAGCAGCTTAGGACAGGATAATTCACCCCTCCACTTT.

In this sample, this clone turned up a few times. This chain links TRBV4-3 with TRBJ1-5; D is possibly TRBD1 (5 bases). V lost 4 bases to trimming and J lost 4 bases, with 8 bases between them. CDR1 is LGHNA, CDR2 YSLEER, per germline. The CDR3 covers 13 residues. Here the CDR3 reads CASSLRGNQPQHF. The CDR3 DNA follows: TGCGCCAGCAGCCTAAGGGGAAATCAGCCCCAGCATTTT.

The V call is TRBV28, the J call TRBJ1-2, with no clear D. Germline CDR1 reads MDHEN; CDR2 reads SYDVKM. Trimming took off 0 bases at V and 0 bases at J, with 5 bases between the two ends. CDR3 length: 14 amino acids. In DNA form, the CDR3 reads TGTGCCAGCAGTTTATGGGCGGCTAACTATGGCTACACCTTC. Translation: CASSLWAANYGYTF.

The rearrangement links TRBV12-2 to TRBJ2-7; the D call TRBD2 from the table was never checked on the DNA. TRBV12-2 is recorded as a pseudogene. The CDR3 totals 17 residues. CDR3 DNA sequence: TGTGCAAGTCGCTGTGGGGTGTCTAGCGGGGACCCCTACGAGCAGTACGTC. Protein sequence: CASRCGVSSGDPYEQYV.

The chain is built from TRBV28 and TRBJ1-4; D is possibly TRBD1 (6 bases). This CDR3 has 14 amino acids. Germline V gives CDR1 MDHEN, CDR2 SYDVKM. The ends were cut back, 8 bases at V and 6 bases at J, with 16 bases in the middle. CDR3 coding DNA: TGTGCCAGCCTCGGGACACCGGGTGATGAAAAACTGTTTTTT. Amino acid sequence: CASLGTPGDEKLFF.

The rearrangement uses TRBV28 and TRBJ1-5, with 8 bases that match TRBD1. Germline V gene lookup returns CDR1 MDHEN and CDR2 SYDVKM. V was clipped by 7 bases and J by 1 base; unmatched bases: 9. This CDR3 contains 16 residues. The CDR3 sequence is CASIIGRDRSNQPQHF. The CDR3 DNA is TGTGCCAGCATCATCGGCCGGGACAGGAGCAATCAGCCCCAGCATTTT.